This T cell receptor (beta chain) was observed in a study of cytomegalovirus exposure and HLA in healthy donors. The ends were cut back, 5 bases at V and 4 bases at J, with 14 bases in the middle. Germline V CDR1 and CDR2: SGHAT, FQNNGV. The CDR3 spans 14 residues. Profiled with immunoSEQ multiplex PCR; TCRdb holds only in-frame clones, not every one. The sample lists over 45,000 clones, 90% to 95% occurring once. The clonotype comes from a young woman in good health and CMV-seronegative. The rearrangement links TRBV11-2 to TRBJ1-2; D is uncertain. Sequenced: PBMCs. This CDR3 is CASSLVRPSYGYTF. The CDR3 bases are TGTGCCAGCAGCCTAGTGAGGCCTTCCTATGGCTACACCTTC.